This entry describes one TCR beta chain. This CDR3 contains 13 residues. Germline lookup yields CDR1 SGHTA and CDR2 FQGNSA. The V gene lost 4 bases and the J gene lost 7 bases, with 13 bases spanning the gap. Assay: immunoSEQ multiplex PCR; the TCRdb copy retains only in-frame clones and omits some. The sample records 200,000 to 300,000 clones, about 87% being singletons. These data come from a study of blood T cell repertoires in COVID-19. This sequence was found in a woman between 40 and 55 years old with acute COVID-19. The sample comprised PBMCs or T cells enriched from blood (not recorded which). The chain employs TRBV7-2 and TRBJ1-2; no definite D call. The CDR3 DNA follows: TGTGCCAGCAGCTCCAGCGGCGGGAGTGGCTACACCTTC. This gives the protein CASSSSGGSGYTF.